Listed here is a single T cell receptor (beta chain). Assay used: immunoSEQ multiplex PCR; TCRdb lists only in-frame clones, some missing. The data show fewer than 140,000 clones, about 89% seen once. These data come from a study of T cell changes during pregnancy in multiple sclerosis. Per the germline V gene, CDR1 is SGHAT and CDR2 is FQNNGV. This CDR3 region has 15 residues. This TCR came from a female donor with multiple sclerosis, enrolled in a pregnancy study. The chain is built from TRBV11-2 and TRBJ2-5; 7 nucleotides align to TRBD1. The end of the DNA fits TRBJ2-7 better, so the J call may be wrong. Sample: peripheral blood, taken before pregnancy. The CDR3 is CASSYYRGLSYEQYF. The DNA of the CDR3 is TGTGCCAGCAGCTACTACAGGGGTTTGTCCTACGAGCAGTACTTC.